The T cell receptor (beta chain) under discussion was sequenced for a study of cytomegalovirus exposure and HLA in healthy donors listed by TCRdb under 2017. Regarding the complete study: The roughly 700 repertoires of the first cohort and the approximately 110 validation repertoires were produced on the same platform, according to a later analysis. The study was designed to test whether signatures of past pathogen exposure could be identified by cataloging public T cell receptors. The study combined high-throughput TCR immunosequencing, statistical association of individual TCRs with disease status, and machine learning to predict cytomegalovirus infection status. Along with the roughly 700-subject first cohort, a separate validation cohort of over 90 different subjects was used. The investigation overall reported the following: A later analysis had no HLA typing for the validation cohort, so co-occurrence there was scored across all 120 or so repertoires. The authors suggested that the approach could potentially be extended to other disease states and immunological phenotypes. Most TCR sequences were seen in very few donors, while some public TCRs were found in many individuals. Cytomegalovirus status was reported to be diagnosed by the classifier with high specificity and sensitivity in both the original and validation cohorts. In the study, around 160 TCR beta chains were listed as associated with cytomegalovirus. Of the cluster scores, 94% were above 0 in a later analysis, which found that TCRs clustered in the first cohort also tended to co-occur in the approximately 110 validation repertoires. Three of the identified cytomegalovirus-associated TCR beta chains were confirmed in vitro to be specific for cytomegalovirus antigens.

Libraries were prepared through the immunoSEQ multiplex PCR assay. In the source study's methods: A statistical classification framework was built to diagnose cytomegalovirus status from the catalog of TCR beta chain sequences. The table was pulled from immuneACCESS by TCRdb, which kept in-frame rearrangements only. Such tables lose some clones; where checked, under half of the loss comes from unresolved V genes, and the rest has no known cause. V and J calls and clone size follow that table, whereas D and trimming were derived from the DNA. The sample profile shows about 200,000 clones; about 82% of them were found once. The top ten hold roughly 1.5% of the sample. Only a few counts were recorded for this clone. This clone's antigen is unknown. No clone much larger than this one lies a single base away; base qualities are absent. Donors formed part of the validation cohort, which comprised about 130 subjects and was distinct from the first cohort of several hundred subjects.

The germline V gene sets CDR1 to MGHRA and CDR2 to YSYEKL. From its cysteine to its phenylalanine, the CDR3 spans 14 amino acids. The sequence is cut down to CDR3 DNA, 42 bases in frame from base 1. A distance of 14 bases separates the germline ends of V and J, which lose 5 bases and 4 bases respectively. In this chain, TRBV4-1 is recombined with TRBJ1-2, with the D gene not clear enough to name. The clonotype originates from a woman aged 18-29 years in good health and CMV-seronegative. The sequencing sample was made of PBMCs. The encoded CDR3 is CASSSGREVYGYTF. DNA sequence: TGCGCCAGCAGCAGCGGACGGGAGGTCTATGGCTACACCTTC.